This T cell receptor beta chain was retrieved from a study of cytomegalovirus exposure and HLA in healthy donors. Study observations and caveats: TCR beta sequences reportedly predicted most subjects' HLA-A and HLA-B alleles accurately. Available immune exposure information covered CMV serostatus only.

The PCR used 60 Vbeta and 13 Jbeta primers. Per the original methods: There were about 80 million unique TCR beta chains by a later count, and approximately 11 million of them were shared. The data were produced by immunoSEQ multiplex PCR, yet TCRdb's version contains in-frame clones alone and is incomplete. For V, J and clone size, that table is used; D and trimming come from the DNA. The sample contains roughly 120,000 clones, over 75% of which appear only once. Though probably carrying unrecorded immune exposures, donors were nominally healthy at sampling. A note on this clone: What it binds is not known.

This CDR3 has 14 residues. The germline V gene encodes CDR1 MNHEY and CDR2 SVGAGI. J gave up 13 bases and V 4 bases, and 11 bases lay outside the gene matches. The sample consisted of PBMCs. J is TRBJ1-4 and V is TRBV6-5; 8 bases line up with TRBD1. The receptor was derived from a man younger than 35 in good health and CMV-seropositive. CDR3 DNA sequence: TGTGCCAGCAGTTCCCGACAGGGGCGCCGGGTACTGTTTTTT. Protein: CASSSRQGRRVLFF.